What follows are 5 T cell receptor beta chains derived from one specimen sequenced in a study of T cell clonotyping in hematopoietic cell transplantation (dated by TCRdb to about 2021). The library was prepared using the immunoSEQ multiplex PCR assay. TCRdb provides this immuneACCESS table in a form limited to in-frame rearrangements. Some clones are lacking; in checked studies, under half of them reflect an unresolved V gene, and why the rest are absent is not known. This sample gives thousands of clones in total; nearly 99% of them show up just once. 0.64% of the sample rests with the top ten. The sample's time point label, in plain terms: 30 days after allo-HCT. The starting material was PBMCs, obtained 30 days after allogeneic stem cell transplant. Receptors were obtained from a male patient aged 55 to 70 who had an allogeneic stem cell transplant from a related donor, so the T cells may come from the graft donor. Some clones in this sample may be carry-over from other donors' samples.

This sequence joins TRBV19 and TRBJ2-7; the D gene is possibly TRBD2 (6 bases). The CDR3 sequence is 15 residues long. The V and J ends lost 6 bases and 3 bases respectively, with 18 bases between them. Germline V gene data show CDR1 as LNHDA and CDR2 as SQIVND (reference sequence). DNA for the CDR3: TGTGCCAGTAGCCCAGTCTTGCGGGGAGGCTACGAGCAGTACTTC. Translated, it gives CASSPVLRGGYEQYF.

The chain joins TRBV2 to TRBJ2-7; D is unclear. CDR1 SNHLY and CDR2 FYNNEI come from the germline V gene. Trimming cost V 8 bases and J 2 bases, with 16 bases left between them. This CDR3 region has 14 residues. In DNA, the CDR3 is TGTGCCAGCCGCGGTAGGATCTCGGCCTACGAGCAGTACTTC. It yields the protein CASRGRISAYEQYF. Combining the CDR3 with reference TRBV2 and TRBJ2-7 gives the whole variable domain EPEVTQTPSHQVTQMGQEVILRCVPISNHLYFYWYRQILGQKVEFLVSFYNNEISEKSEIFDDQFSVERPDGSNFTLKIRSTKLEDSAMYFCASRGRISAYEQYFGPGTRLTVT.

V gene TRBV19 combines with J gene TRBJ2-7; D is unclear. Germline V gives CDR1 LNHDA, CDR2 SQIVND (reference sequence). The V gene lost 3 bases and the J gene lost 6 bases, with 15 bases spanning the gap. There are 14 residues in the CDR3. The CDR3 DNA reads TGTGCCAGTAGTATCGGTCCCGGCCCCACCGAGCAGTACTTC. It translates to CASSIGPGPTEQYF.

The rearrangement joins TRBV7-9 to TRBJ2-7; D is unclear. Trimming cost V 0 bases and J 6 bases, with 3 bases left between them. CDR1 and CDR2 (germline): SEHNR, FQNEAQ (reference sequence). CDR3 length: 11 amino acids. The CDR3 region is CASSLAVEQYF. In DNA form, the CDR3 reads TGTGCCAGCAGCTTAGCGGTCGAGCAGTACTTC.

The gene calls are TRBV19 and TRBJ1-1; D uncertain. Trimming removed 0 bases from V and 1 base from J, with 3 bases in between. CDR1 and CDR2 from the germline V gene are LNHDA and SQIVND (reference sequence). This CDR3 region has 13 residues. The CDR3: CASSIERNTEAFF. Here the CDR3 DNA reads TGTGCCAGTAGTATAGAACGGAACACTGAAGCTTTCTTT.